This T cell receptor beta chain was captured in a study of blood T cells in healthy people across ages. A second PCR, run for about 6 to 12 cycles, used a sample-barcoded 5' primer plus a J-beta primer mix. MiXCR, applied by TCRdb to the 5' RACE reads, yields one record per CDR3 protein. The table records roughly 700,000 distinct CDR3 sequences, roughly 50% of them present only once. V lost 5 bases, J lost 6 bases, and 6 bases stayed unmatched. Germline values: CDR1 LGHDT, CDR2 YNNKEL (reference sequence). The CDR3 length is 15 residues. Of note for this clonotype: Its matching antigen is unknown.

At least 6 million PBMCs were isolated per sample. Study outcomes and limitations: Estimated diversity that came from one million T cells was considered an underestimate. As age increased, TCR beta diversity per million T cells fell in a roughly linear fashion.

The material sequenced was blood. The rearrangement uses TRBV3-1 and TRBJ2-1; 11 bases line up with TRBD2. The TCR comes from a woman aged 55-70 years in good health. The CDR3 sequence is CASSELAGAFNEQFF. The CDR3 coding sequence is TGTGCCAGCAGCGAACTAGCGGGAGCTTTCAATGAGCAGTTCTTC.